A single sample is the source of the 30 T cell receptor beta chains below, sequenced in a study of beta chain features in type 1 diabetes. Study outcomes and limitations: Type 1 diabetes patients showed a moderate but significant shortening of TCRB CDR3s in all four CD4+ subsets.

For these receptors, no antigen is known. Expressed TCRB transcripts got sequenced, as all isolated RNA was reverse transcribed. The data were produced by immunoSEQ multiplex PCR, yet TCRdb's version contains in-frame clones alone and is incomplete. The data hold 93,000 or so clones, with under 30% observed a single time. Sequences were obtained from central memory CD4+ T cells from blood. The receptor source for this set is a young woman with type 1 diabetes.

The chain couples TRBV28 to TRBJ2-1, with TRBD2 identical over 9 bases. The ends lost 1 base at V and 9 bases at J; junction bases unmatched: 7. The CDR3 has 15 amino acids. Germline V gene data show CDR1 as MDHEN and CDR2 as SYDVKM. The CDR3 bases are TGTGCCAGCAGTTTATCCAGCGGGAGGTTCGGTGAGCAGTTCTTC. Protein sequence: CASSLSSGRFGEQFF.

The chain is built from TRBV29-1 and TRBJ2-2; perhaps TRBD1 as D (6 bases). Per the germline V gene, CDR1 is SQVTM and CDR2 is ANQGSEA. The V gene lost 4 bases and the J gene lost 4 bases, with 13 bases spanning the gap. CDR3 length: 14 amino acids. The CDR3 bases are TGCAGCGTTGGGTGGACAGCAGGCACCGGGGAGCTGTTTTTT. Protein sequence: CSVGWTAGTGELFF.

The J gene is TRBJ1-5, the V gene TRBV10-2, with D maybe TRBD1 (5 bases). The CDR3 contains 13 residues. Germline CDR1 WSHSY, CDR2 SAAADI. Trimming removed 2 bases at V and 7 bases at J, with 9 bases between. The CDR3 loop is CASSEQGRQPQHF. The CDR3 region has the DNA TGCGCCAGCAGTGAGCAGGGAAGGCAGCCCCAGCATTTT.

The chain recombines TRBV5-8 with TRBJ2-6, with TRBD1 identical over 7 bases. Germline values: CDR1 SGHTS, CDR2 YDEGEE. This CDR3 is built from 17 residues. Trimming removed 7 bases from V and 0 bases from J; junction bases left unmatched: 10. This CDR3 is CASLTGQTHSGANVLTF. The CDR3, as DNA: TGTGCCAGCCTTACGGGACAGACTCACTCTGGGGCCAACGTCCTGACTTTC.

This clone has a handful of counts. The chain has TRBV6-1 and TRBJ2-4; the match to TRBD2 covers 9 bases. CDR3 length: 19 residues. V lost 1 base and J lost 0; bases outside the gene matches: 10. Germline assignment: CDR1 MNHNS and CDR2 SASEGT. This CDR3 is CASSEEASGTHRAKNIQYF. CDR3 bases: TGTGCCAGCAGTGAAGAGGCTAGCGGGACCCACCGAGCCAAAAACATTCAGTACTTC.

The J gene is TRBJ2-3, the V gene TRBV13; TRBD1 might be the D (5 bases). CDR1 is PRHDT and CDR2 is FYEKMQ in the germline V gene (reference sequence). This CDR3 comprises 12 residues. The germline V and J ends were trimmed by 2 bases and 7 bases, with 7 bases remaining between them. CDR3 nucleotides: TGTGCCAGCAGCTTAAAGGGGTATACGCAGTATTTT. It specifies CASSLKGYTQYF.

This clone was seen a few times. V and J are TRBV7-2 and TRBJ2-2; 8 bases match TRBD2. The CDR3 totals 17 residues. Germline CDR1 SGHTA, CDR2 FQGNSA. The J segment lost 0 bases and the V segment lost 5 bases, leaving 8 bases of the junction unmatched. CDR3 loop: CASSPRQAGANTGELFF. The CDR3 region has the DNA TGTGCCAGCAGCCCACGCCAAGCGGGAGCGAACACCGGGGAGCTGTTTTTT.

Here the CDR3 reads CASSPPVQTYEQYF. CDR3 nucleotide sequence: TGTGCCAGCTCACCACCGGTCCAGACCTACGAGCAGTACTTC. The rearrangement uses TRBV18 and TRBJ2-7, with D unresolved. V was pared by 0 bases and J by 2 bases, with 8 bases between. This CDR3 has 14 residues. Germline CDR1 and CDR2: KGHSH and LQKENI.

The gene calls are TRBV5-6 and TRBJ2-2; 8 bases align to TRBD2. This CDR3 comprises 17 residues. In germline, CDR1 is SGHDT, CDR2 YYEEEE. V dropped 1 base and J dropped 1; count of bases not matched to a gene: 6. In DNA, the CDR3 is TGTGCCAGCAGCTTGACCCCGGGACTAGAGAACACCGGGGAGCTGTTTTTT. It specifies CASSLTPGLENTGELFF.

The rearrangement joins TRBV11-3 to TRBJ1-1; D possibly corresponds to TRBD1 (5 bases). The V and J ends lost 3 bases and 1 base respectively, with 9 bases between them. Germline V gene data show CDR1 as SGHNT and CDR2 as YENEEA. This CDR3 comprises 14 residues. CDR3 protein: CASSFDDRNTEAFF. The CDR3 DNA sequence: TGTGCCAGCAGCTTCGATGACAGGAACACTGAAGCTTTCTTT.

This clone was found a few times. V gene TRBV18 combines with J gene TRBJ1-1, with 7 positions matching TRBD1. The CDR3 length is 13 residues. V was clipped by 3 bases and J by 5 bases; unmatched bases: 3. Germline assignment: CDR1 KGHSH and CDR2 LQKENI. The CDR3 sequence is CASSPRQGTEAFF. The CDR3 DNA follows: TGTGCCAGCTCACCCCGACAGGGAACTGAAGCTTTCTTT.

The rearrangement links TRBV4-3 to TRBJ2-6; no clear D gene. The CDR3 has 18 amino acids. The germline CDR1 and CDR2 sequences are LGHNA and YSLEER. The V end lost 4 bases, the J end lost 0 bases, and 16 bases lay between the germline ends. The CDR3 loop is CASSREMTRNSGANVLTF. In DNA form, the CDR3 reads TGCGCCAGCAGCCGCGAGATGACTCGAAACTCTGGGGCCAACGTCCTGACTTTC.

In its sample, this clone was seen a few times. The rearrangement uses TRBV14 and TRBJ2-2, with 12 bases lining up with TRBD2. The V gene end was trimmed by 5 bases and the J gene end by 2 bases; junction bases not matched to a gene: 6. Germline V gives CDR1 SGHDN, CDR2 FVKESK. This CDR3 is 17 amino acids long. The CDR3 region is CASSTRTSGINTGELFF. In DNA form, the CDR3 reads TGTGCCAGCAGCACACGGACTAGCGGGATAAACACCGGGGAGCTGTTTTTT.

The J gene is TRBJ1-1, the V gene TRBV28; tentatively, D is TRBD1 (5 bases). Germline lookup yields CDR1 MDHEN and CDR2 SYDVKM. The CDR3 extends over 14 amino acids. V dropped 3 bases and J dropped 5 bases, with 13 bases sitting between them. Written as DNA, the CDR3 is TGTGCCAGCAGTTTCGGGGGAGGAAGGACTGAAGCTTTCTTT. This translates into CASSFGGGRTEAFF.

The chain combines TRBV11-3 with TRBJ2-3; D gene uncertain. Looked up from germline, CDR1 is SGHNT and CDR2 is YENEEA. V dropped 0 bases and J dropped 2 bases, with 15 bases sitting between them. The CDR3 spans 17 residues. CDR3 region: CASSLDQLVIDTDTQYF. The CDR3 nucleotides read TGTGCCAGCAGCTTAGATCAGCTAGTCATTGACACAGATACGCAGTATTTT.

This chain connects TRBV5-1 to TRBJ2-5; 9 bases are a match to TRBD1. The CDR3 has 15 residues. The V gene end was trimmed by 5 bases and the J gene end by 3 bases; junction bases not matched to a gene: 8. Germline loops: CDR1 SGHRS, CDR2 YFSETQ. The CDR3: CASSIFTGGEETQYF. CDR3 nucleotide sequence: TGCGCCAGCAGTATTTTTACAGGGGGCGAAGAGACCCAGTACTTC.

The J gene is TRBJ2-3, the V gene TRBV5-1; a possible D gene is TRBD1 (7 bases). CDR1 and CDR2 (germline): SGHRS, YFSETQ. CDR3 length equals 16 residues. V dropped 4 bases and J dropped 0 bases, with 15 bases sitting between them. CDR3 sequence: CASSPGDRASTDTQYF. The CDR3 DNA sequence: TGCGCCAGCAGCCCGGGGGACAGAGCAAGCACAGATACGCAGTATTTT.

The J gene is TRBJ2-7, the V gene TRBV28; maybe TRBD2 (5 bases). CDR1 MDHEN and CDR2 SYDVKM come from the germline V gene. This CDR3 is 13 amino acids long. The V end lost 5 bases, the J end lost 2 bases, and 10 bases lay between the germline ends. CDR3 region: CASSSGAPYEQYF. The CDR3 DNA follows: TGTGCCAGCAGTAGCGGAGCCCCCTACGAGCAGTACTTC.

This clone was recorded a few times. The chain joins TRBV11-2 to TRBJ2-2; D gene unclear. The CDR3 loop spans 18 amino acids. Trimming pared 1 base from V and 0 bases from J, leaving 15 bases between. The V gene's germline CDR1 is SGHAT and CDR2 FQNNGV. The CDR3 protein is CASSLVWRTPPNTGELFF. The CDR3 DNA reads as TGTGCCAGCAGCTTAGTCTGGAGAACGCCCCCGAACACCGGGGAGCTGTTTTTT.

This clone was recorded a few times. CDR3 amino acids: CASSFDRNQPQHF. The CDR3 nucleotides are TGCGCCAGCAGCTTTGACAGGAATCAGCCCCAGCATTTT. V and J are TRBV5-1 and TRBJ1-5; tentative D call: TRBD1 (6 bases). The CDR3 runs to 13 residues. Trimming removed 2 bases at V and 4 bases at J, with 7 bases between. Germline assignment: CDR1 SGHRS and CDR2 YFSETQ. Full variable domain (remainder filled in from reference TRBV5-1 and TRBJ1-5): KAGVTQTPRYLIKTRGQQVTLSCSPISGHRSVSWYQQTPGQGLQFLFEYFSETQRNKGNFPGRFSGRQFSNSRSEMNVSTLELGDSALYLCASSFDRNQPQHFGDGTRLSIL.

The chain recombines TRBV30 with TRBJ1-1; D not certain. This CDR3 region has 11 residues. Germline values: CDR1 GTSNPN, CDR2 SVGIG (reference sequence). The ends were cut back, 4 bases at V and 4 bases at J, with 7 bases in the middle. The DNA of the CDR3 is TGTGCCTGGAAGCAAACCACTGAAGCTTTCTTT. This sequence encodes CAWKQTTEAFF.

The rearrangement links TRBV28 to TRBJ2-7; TRBD2 matches 13 bases. Germline trimming cut 6 bases from V and 11 bases from J; bases unmatched to any gene: 7. The CDR3 spans 13 residues. Germline V gives CDR1 MDHEN, CDR2 SYDVKM. CDR3 sequence: CASRNQGLAGEYF. In DNA form, the CDR3 reads TGTGCCAGCAGAAACCAAGGACTAGCGGGAGAGTACTTC.

This chain joins TRBV7-3 and TRBJ2-2; D not resolved. Trimming cost V 5 bases and J 6 bases, with 13 bases left between them. The CDR3 is made up of 14 amino acids. The V gene's germline CDR1 is SGHTA and CDR2 FQGTGA. The CDR3 DNA is TGTGCCAGCAGCCCCCGGTCCAGCGCCGGGGAGCTGTTTTTT. Its protein product is CASSPRSSAGELFF.

The chain is built from TRBV11-2 and TRBJ2-7; 7 nucleotides align to TRBD1. The CDR3 runs 17 residues. CDR1 is SGHAT and CDR2 is FQNNGV in the germline V gene. V lost 7 bases and J lost 1; bases outside the gene matches: 16. The CDR3 bases are TGTGCCAGCACCAAACTTGGGGGACAGAGTTTTTCCTACGAGCAGTACGTC. Protein sequence: CASTKLGGQSFSYEQYV.

The chain combines TRBV5-1 with TRBJ2-1; TRBD1 is a possible D gene (6 bases). The CDR3 totals 14 residues. V was trimmed by 0 bases and J by 2 bases, leaving 6 bases between them. Germline values: CDR1 SGHRS, CDR2 YFSETQ. Here the CDR3 DNA reads TGCGCCAGCAGCTTGGACAGGGCCTACAATGAGCAGTTCTTC. Its translation is CASSLDRAYNEQFF.

This clone was seen a few times. This chain links TRBV4-3 with TRBJ2-1; D call uncertain. V lost 4 bases, J lost 6 bases, and 13 bases lay in between. Germline-derived CDR1 and CDR2 are LGHNA and YSLEER. The CDR3 spans 14 residues. The CDR3 DNA sequence: TGCGCCAGCAGCCGTCTGGGCACAGCCAATGAGCAGTTCTTC. This encodes CASSRLGTANEQFF.

V gene TRBV2 combines with J gene TRBJ1-1; the D gene is possibly TRBD1 (6 bases). V dropped 3 bases and J dropped 0 bases, with 14 bases sitting between them. Germline V CDR1 and CDR2: SNHLY, FYNNEI. The CDR3 extends over 16 amino acids. The CDR3 sequence: CASSDQGPSMNTEAFF. Written as DNA, the CDR3 is TGTGCCAGCAGTGATCAGGGGCCCTCCATGAACACTGAAGCTTTCTTT.

The rearrangement links TRBV10-2 to TRBJ2-5, with D possibly TRBD2 on 6 matching bases. Germline V gene data show CDR1 as WSHSY and CDR2 as SAAADI. This CDR3 is 13 amino acids long. V lost 6 bases and J lost 2, with 10 bases in between. CDR3 loop: CASRLGGQETQYF. The CDR3 bases are TGCGCCAGCAGGTTGGGGGGACAAGAGACCCAGTACTTC.

J is TRBJ2-1 and V is TRBV7-9; perhaps TRBD1 as D (6 bases). V dropped 5 bases and J dropped 0 bases, with 11 bases sitting between them. Germline V CDR1 and CDR2: SEHNR, FQNEAQ (reference sequence). CDR3 length: 15 residues. The chain's CDR3 is CASSPQGSSYNEQFF. In DNA, the CDR3 is TGTGCCAGCAGCCCCCAGGGGAGCTCCTACAATGAGCAGTTCTTC.

This chain links TRBV18 with TRBJ1-1, with D possibly TRBD1 on 5 matching bases. CDR1 KGHSH and CDR2 LQKENI come from the germline V gene. The CDR3 runs to 16 residues. The V end was cut by 2 bases, the J end by 2 bases, with 15 bases between. The CDR3 bases are TGTGCCAGCTCACCAAGGCAGTCGGGGGTAAACACTGAAGCTTTCTTT. Its translation is CASSPRQSGVNTEAFF.